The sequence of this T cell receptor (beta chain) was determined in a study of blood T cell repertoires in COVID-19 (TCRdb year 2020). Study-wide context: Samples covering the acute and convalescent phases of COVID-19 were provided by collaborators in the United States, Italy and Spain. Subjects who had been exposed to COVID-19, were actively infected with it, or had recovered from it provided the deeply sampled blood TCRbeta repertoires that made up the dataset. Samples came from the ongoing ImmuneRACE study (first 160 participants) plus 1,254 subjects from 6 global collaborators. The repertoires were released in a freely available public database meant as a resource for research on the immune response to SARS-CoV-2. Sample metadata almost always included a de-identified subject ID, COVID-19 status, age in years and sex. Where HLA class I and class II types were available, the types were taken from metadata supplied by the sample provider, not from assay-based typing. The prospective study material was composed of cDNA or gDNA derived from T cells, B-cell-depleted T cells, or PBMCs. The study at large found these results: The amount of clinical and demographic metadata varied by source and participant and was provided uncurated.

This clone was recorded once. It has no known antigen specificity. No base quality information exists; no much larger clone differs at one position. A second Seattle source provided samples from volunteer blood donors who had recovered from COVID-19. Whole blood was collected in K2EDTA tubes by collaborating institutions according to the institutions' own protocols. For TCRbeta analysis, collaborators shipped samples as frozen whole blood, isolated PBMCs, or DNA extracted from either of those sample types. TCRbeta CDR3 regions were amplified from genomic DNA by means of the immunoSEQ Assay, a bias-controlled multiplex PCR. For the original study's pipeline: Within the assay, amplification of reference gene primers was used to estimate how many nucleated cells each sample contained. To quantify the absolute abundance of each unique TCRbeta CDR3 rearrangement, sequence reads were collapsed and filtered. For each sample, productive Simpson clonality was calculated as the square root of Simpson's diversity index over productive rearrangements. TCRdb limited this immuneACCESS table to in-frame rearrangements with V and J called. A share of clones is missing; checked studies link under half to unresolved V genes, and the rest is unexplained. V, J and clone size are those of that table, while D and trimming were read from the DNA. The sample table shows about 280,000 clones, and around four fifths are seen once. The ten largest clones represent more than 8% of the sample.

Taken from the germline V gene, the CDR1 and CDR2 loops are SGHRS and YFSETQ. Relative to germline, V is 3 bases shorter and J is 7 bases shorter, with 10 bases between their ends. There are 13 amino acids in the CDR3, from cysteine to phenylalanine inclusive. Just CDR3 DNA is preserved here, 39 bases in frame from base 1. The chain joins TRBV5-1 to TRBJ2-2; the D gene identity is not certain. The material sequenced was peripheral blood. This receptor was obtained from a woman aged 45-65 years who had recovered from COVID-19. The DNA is TGCGCCAGCAGCTCCACGCCAGACGGGGAGCTGTTTTTT. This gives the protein CASSSTPDGELFF.